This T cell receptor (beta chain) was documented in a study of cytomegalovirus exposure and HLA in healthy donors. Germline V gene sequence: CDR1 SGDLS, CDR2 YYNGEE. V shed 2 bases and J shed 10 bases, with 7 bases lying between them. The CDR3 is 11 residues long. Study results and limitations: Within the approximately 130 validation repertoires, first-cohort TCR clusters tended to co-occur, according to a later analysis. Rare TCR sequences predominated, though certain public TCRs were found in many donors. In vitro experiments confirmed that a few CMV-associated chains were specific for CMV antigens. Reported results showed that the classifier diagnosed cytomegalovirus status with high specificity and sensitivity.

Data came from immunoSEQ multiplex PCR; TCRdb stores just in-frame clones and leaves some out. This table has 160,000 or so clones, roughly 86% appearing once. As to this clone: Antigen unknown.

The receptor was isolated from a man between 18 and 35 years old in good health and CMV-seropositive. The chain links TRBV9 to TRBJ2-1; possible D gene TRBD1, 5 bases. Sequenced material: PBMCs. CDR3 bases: TGTGCCAGCAGCGTTACAGGCGAGCAGTTCTTC. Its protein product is CASSVTGEQFF.